Sequencing of this T cell receptor (beta chain) was carried out in a study of CD8+ T cells in alopecia areata. RNA, once extracted, was reverse transcribed into cDNA for use as the sequencing template. Profiled with immunoSEQ multiplex PCR; TCRdb holds only in-frame clones, not every one. The sample consists of some 240,000 clones, 50% to 60% of them appearing once. CDR1 and CDR2 (germline): KGHSH, LQKENI. Trimming removed 3 bases from V and 4 bases from J, with 12 bases in between. The length of the CDR3 is 14 residues. J is TRBJ2-5 and V is TRBV18; unclear D gene. Source: CD4+ T cells sorted from blood, taken at week 0. This clonotype was obtained from a human donor with alopecia areata. This CDR3 is CASSPIGPPETQYF. For the CDR3, the DNA is TGTGCCAGCTCACCCATTGGACCCCCAGAGACCCAGTACTTC.